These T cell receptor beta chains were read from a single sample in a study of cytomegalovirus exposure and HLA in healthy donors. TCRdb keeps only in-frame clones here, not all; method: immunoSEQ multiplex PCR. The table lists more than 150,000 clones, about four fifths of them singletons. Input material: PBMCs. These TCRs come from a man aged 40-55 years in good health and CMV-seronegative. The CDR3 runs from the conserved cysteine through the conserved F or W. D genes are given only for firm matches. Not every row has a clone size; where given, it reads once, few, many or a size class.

CDR3 DNA: TGCGCCAGCAGTAAACAGGGGGACCCCAGCACAGATACGCAGTATTTT
CDR3 protein: CASSKQGDPSTDTQYF
D gene: TRBD1
V gene: TRBV4-3
clone size: -
CDR3 length: 16
J gene: TRBJ2-3

CDR3 DNA: TGTGCCAGCTCTCCCCAGGGGGCAGGCAATCAGCCCCAGCATTTT
CDR3 protein: CASSPQGAGNQPQHF
D gene: TRBD1
V gene: TRBV18
clone size: -
CDR3 length: 15
J gene: TRBJ1-5

CDR3 DNA: TGTGCCAGCAGTTCAGGACAGGTCCTTAGTCCCCAGCATTTT
CDR3 protein: CASSSGQVLSPQHF
D gene: TRBD1
V gene: TRBV28
clone size: -
CDR3 length: 14
J gene: TRBJ1-5

CDR3 DNA: TGTGCCAGCAGTTACGGTCGGGGGAGGAAGAATGAGCAGTTCTTC
CDR3 protein: CASSYGRGRKNEQFF
D gene: -
V gene: TRBV6-5
clone size: -
CDR3 length: 15
J gene: TRBJ2-1

CDR3 DNA: TGTGCCACCAGCATCAACGGGGTTTATCAGCCCCAGCATTTT
CDR3 protein: CATSINGVYQPQHF
D gene: -
V gene: TRBV15
clone size: -
CDR3 length: 14
J gene: TRBJ1-5

CDR3 DNA: TGCGCCAGCAGCTTGGGGGACAGGAACTACGAGCAGTACTTC
CDR3 protein: CASSLGDRNYEQYF
D gene: TRBD1
V gene: TRBV5-1
clone size: -
CDR3 length: 14
J gene: TRBJ2-7

CDR3 DNA: TGTGCCAGCAGCCCCGAGCAAGCGGGAGTGAACGATGAGCAGTTCTTC
CDR3 protein: CASSPEQAGVNDEQFF
D gene: TRBD2
V gene: TRBV7-6
clone size: -
CDR3 length: 16
J gene: TRBJ2-1

CDR3 DNA: TGTGCCTGGAGTGTAAGCAATAACAATGAGCAGTTCTTC
CDR3 protein: CAWSVSNNNEQFF
D gene: -
V gene: TRBV30
clone size: once
CDR3 length: 13
J gene: TRBJ2-1

CDR3 DNA: TGCGCCAGCAGCCAAGTAGGGGGGGGGCAGCCCCAGCATTTT
CDR3 protein: CASSQVGGGQPQHF
D gene: -
V gene: TRBV4-3
clone size: -
CDR3 length: 14
J gene: TRBJ1-5

CDR3 DNA: TGTGCCAGCAGCTTAGCAGGGGGCCTCAATCAGCCCCAGCATTTT
CDR3 protein: CASSLAGGLNQPQHF
D gene: TRBD1
V gene: TRBV11-2
clone size: -
CDR3 length: 15
J gene: TRBJ1-5

CDR3 DNA: TGTGCCAGTTTCGGGCCCAAACAACTAGCGGGAGGAGCCGAGCAGTACTTC
CDR3 protein: CASFGPKQLAGGAEQYF
D gene: TRBD2
V gene: TRBV28
clone size: -
CDR3 length: 17
J gene: TRBJ2-7

CDR3 DNA: TGCGCCAGCAGCTTGAGTGGAGGCAGGGAGACCCAGTACTTC
CDR3 protein: CASSLSGGRETQYF
D gene: -
V gene: TRBV5-1
clone size: once
CDR3 length: 14
J gene: TRBJ2-5